Reported below is one T cell receptor beta chain. The junction and the germline gene differ at one end; a read error may be behind it. Per the germline V gene, CDR1 is MGHDK and CDR2 is SYGVNS. The CDR3 has 16 amino acids. This record comes from a study of blood T cells in healthy people across ages. Then a second PCR, running roughly 7 to 11 cycles, was carried out with a sample-barcoded 5' primer and a J-beta primer mix. Each cDNA was tagged by a template-switch adaptor containing 12 random nucleotides. Each CDR3 protein gets one entry after TCRdb re-called the 5' RACE reads with MiXCR. The sample records 980,000 or so distinct CDR3 sequences, around 49% being singletons.

The TCR originated in a young man in good health. Material for sequencing was blood. This rearrangement joins TRBV25-1 to TRBJ2-3; D possibly uses TRBD1 or TRBD2 (5 bases each). The CDR3 DNA reads TGTACCAGCAGTGAATTTAGAGGGGCTAGCACAGATACGCAGTATTTT. This translates into CTSSEFRGASTDTQYF.